This entry lists 26 T cell receptor beta chains sequenced from one sample in a study of blood T cells in healthy people across ages. Combining a sample-barcoded 5' primer with a J-beta primer mix, a second PCR ran for about 7 to 12 cycles. One entry per CDR3 protein results from TCRdb running MiXCR on the 5' RACE reads. The data hold about 1,600,000 distinct CDR3 sequences, with around 42% observed a single time. Sequencing was done on a sample of blood. The origin of the receptors is a woman aged 18-29 years in good health.

The genes are TRBV7-2 and TRBJ2-3; TRBD2 is a possible D gene (6 bases). The V gene's germline CDR1 is SGHTA and CDR2 FQGNSA. CDR3 size: 15 residues. V shed 3 bases and J shed 4 bases, with 14 bases lying between them. CDR3 sequence: CASSLIGRDADTQYF. As DNA, the CDR3 is TGTGCCAGCAGCTTGATAGGGCGGGACGCAGATACGCAGTATTTT.

This clonotype was seen a handful of times. The chain employs TRBV12-3 or TRBV12-4 and TRBJ1-5, with D unclear. V was trimmed by 7 bases and J by 4 bases, leaving 11 bases between them. This CDR3 region has 13 residues. CDR3 DNA sequence: TGTGCCAGCAACGCGGACGGGAATCAGCCCCAGCATTTT. Protein: CASNADGNQPQHF.

The chain uses TRBV20-1 and TRBJ2-1; D is perhaps TRBD1 or TRBD2 (5 bases each). V shed 2 bases and J shed 13 bases, with 21 bases lying between them. The germline V gene has CDR1 DFQATT and CDR2 SNEGSKA (reference sequence). The CDR3 sequence is 14 residues long. DNA for the CDR3: TGCAGTGCTAGACCAGACAAGTTACTTGGGACCCAGTTCTTC. Translation: CSARPDKLLGTQFF.

This chain links TRBV29-1 with TRBJ2-7; perhaps TRBD2 as D (5 bases). This CDR3 has 14 amino acids. The germline V gene has CDR1 SQVTM and CDR2 ANQGSEA. Between the trimmed V and J ends, which lost 5 bases and 0 bases, there was a span of 14 bases. CDR3 loop: CSVRRSLSSYEQYF. CDR3 sequence (DNA): TGCAGCGTTCGGAGGAGCTTAAGCTCCTACGAGCAGTACTTC.

The chain uses TRBV12-3 or TRBV12-4 and TRBJ1-2, with 7 bases that match TRBD1. Germline trimming cut 6 bases from V and 10 bases from J; bases unmatched to any gene: 11. This CDR3 contains 13 residues. DNA of the CDR3: TGTGCCAGCAGATCTACAGGGGCCTTCCCCTACACCTTC. Its translation: CASRSTGAFPYTF.

This clonotype has just a few counts. The rearrangement joins TRBV20-1 to TRBJ2-3, with D possibly matching TRBD2 (6 bases). The germline gives CDR1 DFQATT, CDR2 SNEGSKA (reference sequence). This CDR3 contains 14 residues. Between the trimmed V and J ends, which lost 3 bases and 6 bases, there was a span of 16 bases. For the CDR3, the DNA is TGCAGTGCTAGGGTTGCGGGGTCGGGGGATACGCAGTATTTT. Protein sequence: CSARVAGSGDTQYF.

This clonotype was recorded a few times. The chain is built from TRBV20-1 and TRBJ1-1; the match to TRBD1 covers 7 bases. The length of the CDR3 is 14 residues. J gave up 4 bases and V 3 bases, and 8 bases lay outside the gene matches. Germline V gives CDR1 DFQATT, CDR2 SNEGSKA (reference sequence). DNA of the CDR3: TGCAGTGCTAGTCCAGGACAGGCGGGCACTGAAGCTTTCTTT. This gives the protein CSASPGQAGTEAFF.

This rearrangement joins TRBV6-2 or TRBV6-3 to TRBJ2-3; unclear D gene. Germline CDR1 and CDR2: MNHEY and SVGEGT. The CDR3 totals 15 residues. The germline V and J ends were trimmed by 6 bases and 2 bases, with 15 bases remaining between them. In DNA, the CDR3 is TGTGCCAGCAGCCGCTGTACGGATTTCACAGATACGCAGTATTTT. It codes for CASSRCTDFTDTQYF.

The rearrangement uses TRBV2 and TRBJ2-1; no clear D gene. V dropped 7 bases and J dropped 6 bases, with 19 bases sitting between them. The CDR3 loop spans 15 amino acids. The germline CDR1 and CDR2 sequences are SNHLY and FYNNEI. In DNA form, the CDR3 reads TGTGCCAGCACTCTCCCCCTAGGATTGGGCAATGAGCAGTTCTTC. Protein product: CASTLPLGLGNEQFF.

The CDR3 DNA follows: TGTGCCAGCAGCTCAGGCGGGAGTCCCAACGAGCAGTACTTC. It is translated as CASSSGGSPNEQYF. V is TRBV11-2 and J is TRBJ2-7, with 7 positions matching TRBD2. Germline values: CDR1 SGHAT, CDR2 FQNNGV. V lost 4 bases to trimming and J lost 5 bases; unmatched junction nucleotides: 8. This CDR3 spans 14 amino acids.

This clonotype was picked up a small number of times. The chain links TRBV20-1 to TRBJ2-5; TRBD1 agrees at 9 bases. The J call is in doubt because the DNA end fits TRBJ2-7 better. Germline V gene sequence: CDR1 DFQATT, CDR2 SNEGSKA (reference sequence). CDR3 length equals 14 residues. The CDR3 is CSARVGTGSLEQYF. In DNA, the CDR3 is TGCAGTGCTAGAGTTGGGACAGGGTCACTCGAGCAGTACTTC.

This clonotype was detected only a few times. The chain combines TRBV29-1 with TRBJ2-7; a possible D gene is TRBD2 (5 bases). Germline values: CDR1 SQVTM, CDR2 ANQGSEA. The ends were cut back, 8 bases at V and 0 bases at J, with 11 bases in the middle. CDR3 length equals 12 residues. The CDR3 nucleotides are TGCAGCTCGAGCGAGGGCTCCTACGAGCAGTACTTC. Translated, it gives CSSSEGSYEQYF.

In its sample, this clonotype was seen a few times. The J gene is TRBJ1-1, the V gene TRBV6-5; unclear D gene. The CDR3 covers 14 residues. V shed 2 bases and J shed 2 bases, with 9 bases lying between them. Germline V gives CDR1 MNHEY, CDR2 SVGAGI. Here the CDR3 DNA reads TGTGCCAGCAGTTACCGGTCGCTTAACACTGAAGCTTTCTTT. This translates into CASSYRSLNTEAFF.

The rearrangement joins TRBV20-1 to TRBJ2-1; 8 nucleotides line up with TRBD2. Germline CDR1 reads DFQATT; CDR2 reads SNEGSKA (reference sequence). The V gene end was trimmed by 4 bases and the J gene end by 10 bases; junction bases not matched to a gene: 15. There are 15 residues in the CDR3. DNA of the CDR3: TGCAGTGCTACCCAGCGGGGGTCAAGCTCCTACGAGCAGTTCTTC. Translated: CSATQRGSSSYEQFF.

The table lists this clonotype with a few counts. The gene calls are TRBV3-1 and TRBJ2-6; unclear D gene. The CDR3 is 18 amino acids. V was clipped by 0 bases and J by 0 bases, with 12 bases between them. Germline CDR1 reads LGHDT; CDR2 reads YNNKEL (reference sequence). CDR3 in DNA: TGTGCCAGCAGCCAAGATGGGGTGCCCGCCTCTGGGGCCAACGTCCTGACTTTC. Amino acids: CASSQDGVPASGANVLTF.

Details on this clonotype: No conserved phenylalanine or tryptophan ends this CDR3, so it is likely a read error. The chain combines TRBV7-9 with TRBJ2-5, with a possible D match to TRBD2 (5 bases). This CDR3 spans 14 amino acids. CDR1 SEHNR and CDR2 FQNEAQ come from the germline V gene (reference sequence). The CDR3 region is CASRRTGMEEAQYV. The CDR3, as DNA: TGTGCCAGCAGACGGACGGGAATGGAAGAGGCCCAGTACGTC.

The chain combines TRBV2 with TRBJ1-2, with 7 bases matching TRBD1. CDR1 and CDR2 from the germline V gene are SNHLY and FYNNEI. CDR3 length equals 11 residues. V shed 6 bases, J shed 10 bases, and the junction held 5 bases outside the gene matches. In nucleotides, the CDR3 is TGTGCCAGCAGCCAGACAGGGTACTACACCTTC. It is translated as CASSQTGYYTF. Looking up the rest from reference TRBV2 and TRBJ1-2 gives the full variable domain: EPEVTQTPSHQVTQMGQEVILRCVPISNHLYFYWYRQILGQKVEFLVSFYNNEISEKSEIFDDQFSVERPDGSNFTLKIRSTKLEDSAMYFCASSQTGYYTFGSGTRLTVV.

This chain connects TRBV12-3 or TRBV12-4 to TRBJ2-3; D not resolved. The CDR3 contains 14 residues. Trimming stripped 1 base from V and 2 bases from J, with 7 bases between. The CDR3 spells CASSLDPITDTQYF. The CDR3 DNA sequence: TGTGCCAGCAGTTTAGACCCTATCACAGATACGCAGTATTTT.

The chain couples TRBV20-1 to TRBJ1-5, with D possibly TRBD1 on 5 matching bases. Germline CDR1 is DFQATT and CDR2 is SNEGSKA (reference sequence). The V and J ends lost 2 bases and 13 bases respectively, with 12 bases between them. The CDR3 has 11 residues. The CDR3 region has the DNA TGCAGTGCTAGAAGTGAACAGGCTCAGCATTTT. Translated: CSARSEQAQHF.

This clonotype was seen just once. This sequence joins TRBV5-1 and TRBJ1-2, with 8 bases that match TRBD1. Germline CDR1 is SGHRS and CDR2 is YFSETQ. The CDR3 spans 12 residues. Trimming at V came to 5 bases and at J to 6 bases, leaving 3 bases not matched to a gene. CDR3 nucleotides: TGCGCCAGCAGACAGGGGGGGCATGGCTACACCTTC. Residues: CASRQGGHGYTF.

V is TRBV6-1 and J is TRBJ1-1, with no clear D. The CDR3 has 11 residues. The V end lost 10 bases, the J end lost 2 bases, and 8 bases lay between the germline ends. Germline V gene lookup returns CDR1 MNHNS and CDR2 SASEGT. In DNA, the CDR3 is TGTGCCACAGACAAAAACACTGAAGCTTTCTTT. Protein product: CATDKNTEAFF.

The chain couples TRBV25-1 to TRBJ2-1, with D hard to call. V was clipped by 9 bases and J by 5 bases, with 23 bases between them. This CDR3 region has 16 residues. Germline V gene data show CDR1 as MGHDK and CDR2 as SYGVNS. The CDR3 bases are TGTGCCAGAATAATAAGGGAAGTAGATCCTAACAATGAGCAGTTCTTC. Encoded protein: CARIIREVDPNNEQFF.

There are a few counts of this clonotype. The CDR3 bases are TGTGCCAGCAGACCTCGGACAGCAATCAATGAGCAGTTCTTC. Its protein product is CASRPRTAINEQFF. This sequence joins TRBV12-3 or TRBV12-4 and TRBJ2-1, with D possibly being TRBD1 (6 bases). This CDR3 region has 14 residues. Trimming took off 6 bases at V and 6 bases at J, with 15 bases between the two ends.

This clonotype showed up just a few times. J is TRBJ2-1 and V is TRBV14; TRBD1 matches 9 bases. The germline gives CDR1 SGHDN, CDR2 FVKESK. CDR3 length equals 20 residues. V lost 0 bases to trimming and J lost 2 bases; unmatched junction nucleotides: 14. This CDR3 reads CASSQEGWDRDSGAYNEQFF. In DNA, the CDR3 is TGTGCCAGCAGCCAAGAAGGATGGGACAGGGACTCCGGGGCCTACAATGAGCAGTTCTTC.

V usage is TRBV10-3 and J usage is TRBJ1-1, with D possibly being TRBD1 (5 bases). The CDR3 has 18 residues. Germline V lookup: CDR1 ENHRY, CDR2 SYGVKD. Trimming shortened V by 0 bases and J by 0 bases, and 17 bases separated the two germline ends. CDR3 residues: CAISESTVGGGMNTEAFF. CDR3 DNA sequence: TGTGCCATCAGTGAGTCAACGGTCGGTGGGGGAATGAACACTGAAGCTTTCTTT.

The chain combines TRBV27 with TRBJ1-2; D uncertain. The CDR3 runs 14 residues. The V end lost 5 bases, the J end lost 1 base, and 11 bases lay between the germline ends. Germline CDR1 is MNHEY and CDR2 is SMNVEV (reference sequence). The CDR3 DNA reads TGTGCCAGCAGTCCGACGGGTGTTAACTATGGCTACACCTTC. As protein: CASSPTGVNYGYTF.